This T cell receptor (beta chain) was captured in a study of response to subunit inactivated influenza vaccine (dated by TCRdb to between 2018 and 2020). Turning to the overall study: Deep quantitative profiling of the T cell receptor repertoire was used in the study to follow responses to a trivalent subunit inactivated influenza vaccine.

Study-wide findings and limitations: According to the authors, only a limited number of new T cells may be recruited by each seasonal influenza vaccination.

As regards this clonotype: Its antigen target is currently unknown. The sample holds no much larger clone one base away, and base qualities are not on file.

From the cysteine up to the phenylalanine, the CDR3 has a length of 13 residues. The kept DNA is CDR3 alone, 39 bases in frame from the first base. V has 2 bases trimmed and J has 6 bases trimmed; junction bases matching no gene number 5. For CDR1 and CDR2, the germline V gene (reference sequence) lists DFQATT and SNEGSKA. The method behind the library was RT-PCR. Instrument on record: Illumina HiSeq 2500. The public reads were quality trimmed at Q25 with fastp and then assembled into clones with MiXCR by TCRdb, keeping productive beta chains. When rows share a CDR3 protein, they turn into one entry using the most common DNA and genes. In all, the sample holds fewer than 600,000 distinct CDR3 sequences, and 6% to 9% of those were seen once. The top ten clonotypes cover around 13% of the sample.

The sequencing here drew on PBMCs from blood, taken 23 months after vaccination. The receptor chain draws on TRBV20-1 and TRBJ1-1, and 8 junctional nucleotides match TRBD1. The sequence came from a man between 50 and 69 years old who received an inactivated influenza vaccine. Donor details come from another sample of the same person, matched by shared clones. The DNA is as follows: TGCAGTGCTAGACGACAGGGGAAGGCTGAAGCTTTCTTT. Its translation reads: CSARRQGKAEAFF.